This entry describes one T cell receptor (beta chain). Here immunoSEQ multiplex PCR was the method, and the copy in TCRdb shows in-frame clones only, minus some. Here the sample spans over 150,000 clones, 86% being singletons. Germline loops: CDR1 SGHRS, CDR2 YFSETQ. With 0 bases clipped from V and 2 bases from J, the junction kept 3 bases outside the gene matches. This CDR3 has 16 amino acids. The sample originates from a study of cytomegalovirus exposure and HLA in healthy donors. The source is a man younger than 35 in good health and CMV-seropositive. The sample consisted of PBMCs. This chain links TRBV5-1 with TRBJ2-3; 10 nucleotides agree with TRBD2. The DNA for the CDR3 is TGCGCCAGCAGCTTGGAACTAGCGGGGTTCACAGATACGCAGTATTTT. This translates into CASSLELAGFTDTQYF.